The 26 T cell receptor beta chains below were found in one sample sequenced in a study of cytomegalovirus exposure and HLA in healthy donors. PCR amplification relied on 60 Vbeta primers (plus 13 Jbeta primers). Using immunoSEQ multiplex PCR, the repertoire was profiled, and TCRdb retains in-frame clones only, with some absent. Of 90,000 to 150,000 clones in the sample, about 83% were seen once. Sample: PBMCs. These receptors came from a female donor in good health and CMV-seronegative.

The V call is TRBV30, the J call TRBJ1-4; D is unclear. The CDR3 spans 14 residues. The V gene lost 4 bases and the J gene lost 5 bases, with 14 bases spanning the gap. Per germline, CDR1 GTSNPN and CDR2 SVGIG (reference sequence). DNA for the CDR3: TGTGCCTGGACGTCAAAAGTCAGGAATGAAAAACTGTTTTTT. Translating it yields CAWTSKVRNEKLFF.

The chain employs TRBV10-1 and TRBJ2-3; 9 nucleotides match TRBD2. Trimming at V came to 0 bases and at J to 2 bases, leaving 9 bases not matched to a gene. Germline loops: CDR1 WNHNN, CDR2 SYGVQD (reference sequence). The CDR3 runs 18 residues. The CDR3 sequence: CASSESGKRGADTDTQYF. Here the CDR3 DNA reads TGCGCCAGCAGTGAGTCGGGGAAGCGGGGGGCCGACACAGATACGCAGTATTTT.

This chain joins TRBV30 and TRBJ1-1; D gene uncertain. The CDR3 is 13 amino acids. Germline CDR1 is GTSNPN and CDR2 is SVGIG (reference sequence). Trimming stripped 2 bases from V and 1 base from J, with 8 bases between. Here the CDR3 reads CAWSRGQNTEAFF. CDR3 DNA sequence: TGTGCCTGGAGTCGAGGGCAGAACACTGAAGCTTTCTTT.

The V and J genes are TRBV18 and TRBJ2-1; D is uncertain. This CDR3 is built from 17 residues. Between the trimmed V and J ends, which lost 6 bases and 0 bases, there was a span of 18 bases. CDR1 KGHSH and CDR2 LQKENI come from the germline V gene. CDR3 region: CASSRTGAASSYNEQFF. DNA for the CDR3: TGTGCCAGCTCCCGCACTGGAGCCGCTTCCTCCTACAATGAGCAGTTCTTC.

The genes are TRBV27 and TRBJ2-1, with a possible D match to TRBD2 (7 bases). The germline CDR1 and CDR2 sequences are MNHEY and SMNVEV (reference sequence). The CDR3 consists of 16 residues. V was pared by 1 base and J by 8 bases, with 18 bases between. The CDR3 here is CASSLFPSGGGHEQFF. CDR3 nucleotides: TGTGCCAGCAGTTTATTCCCTAGCGGTGGGGGCCATGAGCAGTTCTTC.

The sample holds one count of this clone. This rearrangement joins TRBV18 to TRBJ2-6, with D possibly being TRBD1 (5 bases). Germline CDR1 KGHSH, CDR2 LQKENI. The CDR3 consists of 17 residues. V was trimmed by 6 bases and J by 2 bases, leaving 17 bases between them. The CDR3 here is CASSKPKGEAGANVLTF. The CDR3 coding sequence is TGTGCCAGCTCCAAGCCCAAAGGGGAAGCTGGGGCCAACGTCCTGACTTTC.

In its sample, this clone was seen once. The gene calls are TRBV6-6 and TRBJ2-7; 11 bases match TRBD2. Trimming took 6 bases from V and 6 from J; bases not matched to a gene: 10. This CDR3 comprises 15 residues. Germline V gene sequence: CDR1 MNHNY, CDR2 SVGAGI (reference sequence). The CDR3 nucleotides are TGTGCCAGCAGCCCCCGACTAGCGGGGATGAGCGAGCAGTACTTC. Residues: CASSPRLAGMSEQYF.

The CDR3 coding sequence is TGTGCCAGCAGCTTTATTGGCAGACACTCCTATGGCTACACCTTC. This translates into CASSFIGRHSYGYTF. V and J are TRBV11-3 and TRBJ1-2; D gene uncertain. The CDR3 runs to 15 residues. Germline loops: CDR1 SGHNT, CDR2 YENEEA. V was trimmed by 3 bases and J by 4 bases, leaving 15 bases between them.

The rearrangement joins TRBV7-2 to TRBJ1-5, with no clear D. This CDR3 has 12 residues. Trimming removed 1 base at V and 9 bases at J, with 7 bases between. Germline V gene sequence: CDR1 SGHTA, CDR2 FQGNSA. CDR3 in DNA: TGTGCCAGCAGCTTAGGTGGGCGGCCCCAGCATTTT. Its protein product is CASSLGGRPQHF. The complete variable domain, with remaining parts taken from reference TRBV7-2 and TRBJ1-5, reads GAGVSQSPSNKVTEKGKDVELRCDPISGHTALYWYRQSLGQGLEFLIYFQGNSAPDKSGLPSDRFSAERTGGSVSTLTIQRTQQEDSAVYLCASSLGGRPQHFGDGTRLSIL.

This rearrangement joins TRBV6-5 to TRBJ1-6, with 10 bases that match TRBD1. Germline CDR1 is MNHEY and CDR2 is SVGAGI. The CDR3 consists of 15 residues. With V trimmed by 5 bases and J by 9 bases, 7 bases remained unmatched. DNA for the CDR3: TGTGCCAGCAGTGTCTACCGGGACAGGGGTTCACCCCTCCACTTT. Amino acids: CASSVYRDRGSPLHF.

The chain carries TRBV4-1 and TRBJ2-7, with a weak D call TRBD2 (6 bases). Between the trimmed V and J ends, which lost 3 bases and 2 bases, there was a span of 8 bases. The CDR3 is made up of 13 amino acids. The germline V gene encodes CDR1 MGHRA and CDR2 YSYEKL. The CDR3 reads CASSQGGTYEQYF. In DNA, the CDR3 is TGCGCCAGCAGCCAGGGCGGGACCTACGAGCAGTACTTC.

V is TRBV5-4 and J is TRBJ2-3, with 8 nucleotides matching TRBD1. Germline V gives CDR1 SGHNT, CDR2 YYREEE (reference sequence). V dropped 4 bases and J dropped 2; count of bases not matched to a gene: 6. The CDR3 has 15 residues. CDR3 loop: CASSGRGRPTDTQYF. In DNA, the CDR3 is TGTGCCAGCAGCGGCAGGGGGCGTCCCACAGATACGCAGTATTTT.

V is TRBV27 and J is TRBJ2-7; D call uncertain. Trimming shortened V by 0 bases and J by 2 bases, and 11 bases separated the two germline ends. Germline lookup yields CDR1 MNHEY and CDR2 SMNVEV (reference sequence). CDR3 size: 15 residues. CDR3 loop: CASSLSFVGPYEQYF. DNA for the CDR3: TGTGCCAGCAGTTTATCTTTCGTTGGGCCCTACGAGCAGTACTTC.

The rearrangement links TRBV30 to TRBJ2-1; D is perhaps TRBD2 (7 bases). V lost 2 bases and J lost 2, with 10 bases in between. From germline, CDR1 is GTSNPN and CDR2 SVGIG (reference sequence). The CDR3 length is 14 residues. The CDR3 coding sequence is TGTGCCTGGAGTAAGGGGGGGGCCTACAATGAGCAGTTCTTC. Translated: CAWSKGGAYNEQFF.

This chain links TRBV5-1 with TRBJ1-1; tentative D call: TRBD1 (5 bases). Trimming took off 3 bases at V and 6 bases at J, with 12 bases between the two ends. There are 13 residues in the CDR3. Germline CDR1 reads SGHRS; CDR2 reads YFSETQ. The CDR3 protein is CASSSGTSPEAFF. DNA for the CDR3: TGCGCCAGCAGCTCCGGGACTTCCCCTGAAGCTTTCTTT.

The chain is built from TRBV7-2 and TRBJ2-5, with D possibly being TRBD2 (6 bases). Trimming stripped 2 bases from V and 1 base from J, with 11 bases between. The CDR3 loop spans 15 amino acids. CDR1 is SGHTA and CDR2 is FQGNSA in the germline V gene. The CDR3 DNA sequence: TGTGCCAGCAGCTTAATTGGGGGGTTCCAAGAGACCCAGTACTTC. Its translation is CASSLIGGFQETQYF.

In its sample, this clone was seen once. The chain has TRBV9 and TRBJ2-7, with no clear D. This CDR3 is built from 15 residues. Trimming removed 4 bases at V and 5 bases at J, with 19 bases between. Germline V gene lookup returns CDR1 SGDLS and CDR2 YYNGEE. CDR3 DNA: TGTGCCAGCAGCATCCGGCAGACTCCCCTTGACGAGCAGTACTTC. Translated: CASSIRQTPLDEQYF.

The J gene is TRBJ2-1, the V gene TRBV7-9, with TRBD1 matching over 10 bases. The ends lost 6 bases at V and 6 bases at J; junction bases unmatched: 8. Germline CDR1 is SEHNR and CDR2 is FQNEAQ (reference sequence). This CDR3 comprises 15 residues. The CDR3 sequence is CASSQTGTGANEQFF. The CDR3, as DNA: TGTGCCAGCAGTCAAACCGGGACAGGGGCCAATGAGCAGTTCTTC.

This clone was counted only a few times. The chain joins TRBV4-2 to TRBJ2-2; 7 positions agree with TRBD2. The CDR3 totals 15 residues. Germline V gene lookup returns CDR1 LGHNA and CDR2 YNFKEQ. Trimming cost V 4 bases and J 1 base; bases outside gene matches: 3. This CDR3 is CASSPTGGNTGELFF. CDR3 sequence (DNA): TGTGCCAGCAGCCCTACGGGGGGGAACACCGGGGAGCTGTTTTTT.

Here the CDR3 DNA reads TGTGCCAGCAGCCCTAGCGGGGCTTTCCAAGAGACCCAGTACTTC. Translation: CASSPSGAFQETQYF. The chain carries TRBV5-4 and TRBJ2-5; 9 bases align to TRBD2. The CDR3 covers 15 residues. CDR1 is SGHNT and CDR2 is YYREEE in the germline V gene (reference sequence). V gave up 4 bases and J gave up 1 base; unmatched junction bases: 5.

The chain links TRBV18 to TRBJ2-7; 13 bases map to TRBD2. CDR1 KGHSH and CDR2 LQKENI come from the germline V gene. V lost 5 bases, J lost 7 bases, and 11 bases stayed unmatched. This CDR3 is 16 amino acids long. The CDR3, as DNA: TGTGCCAGCTCAAGTCCCGGGACTAGCGGGGTGAATGAGCAGTACTTC. As protein: CASSSPGTSGVNEQYF.

The chain recombines TRBV7-6 with TRBJ2-3; 13 bases line up with TRBD2. Looked up from germline, CDR1 is SGHVS and CDR2 is FNYEAQ. The CDR3 contains 19 residues. The ends lost 2 bases at V and 0 bases at J; junction bases unmatched: 8. CDR3 coding DNA: TGTGCCAGCAGCTTAAGATCCCCGGGACTAGCGGGGAGCACAGATACGCAGTATTTT. Translated: CASSLRSPGLAGSTDTQYF.

The chain couples TRBV7-6 to TRBJ1-4; a weak D match, TRBD1 (5 bases). Germline V gene lookup returns CDR1 SGHVS and CDR2 FNYEAQ. The CDR3 runs to 16 residues. The V and J ends lost 3 bases and 1 base respectively, with 12 bases between them. CDR3 protein: CASSLARGITNEKLFF. Here the CDR3 DNA reads TGTGCCAGCAGCTTGGCAAGGGGCATAACTAATGAAAAACTGTTTTTT.

This chain joins TRBV7-2 and TRBJ2-3; possible D gene TRBD2, 7 bases. CDR1 is SGHTA, CDR2 FQGNSA, per germline. This CDR3 has 14 amino acids. Deletions cut 1 base from V and 8 bases from J, with 13 bases between. For the CDR3, the DNA is TGTGCCAGCAGCTTAGATTGGCGGGGGCCTACGCAGTATTTT. Its protein product is CASSLDWRGPTQYF.

The chain recombines TRBV7-8 with TRBJ2-5; D perhaps matches TRBD1 (6 bases). The CDR3 sequence is 15 residues long. Between the trimmed V and J ends, which lost 5 bases and 0 bases, there was a span of 13 bases. Looked up from germline, CDR1 is SGHVS and CDR2 is FQNEAQ. CDR3: CASSTLQGDQETQYF. CDR3 coding DNA: TGTGCCAGCAGCACACTACAGGGTGACCAAGAGACCCAGTACTTC.

This clone came up a few times. The rearrangement joins TRBV10-3 to TRBJ1-1; D call uncertain. This CDR3 contains 15 residues. The ends were cut back, 7 bases at V and 0 bases at J, with 15 bases in the middle. Germline-derived CDR1 and CDR2 are ENHRY and SYGVKD. The DNA of the CDR3 is TGTGCCATCATGGAGGGATACGGGCTGAACACTGAAGCTTTCTTT. Translating gives CAIMEGYGLNTEAFF.